The 3 T cell receptor beta chains presented below share a single source sample, sequenced in a study of T cell repertoires in cytomegalovirus infection. TCRdb re-analysed the reads in MiXCR, keeping a single row per CDR3 protein. The table shows around 300,000 distinct CDR3 sequences, with roughly 25% occurring only once. The sample was PBMCs. The receptors were gathered from a human donor in good health (CMV status not recorded). Some clones in this sample may be carry-over from other donors' samples.

In its sample, this clonotype was seen a few times. The chain is built from TRBV19 and TRBJ1-5; D ambiguous. Germline V CDR1 and CDR2: LNHDA, SQIVND (reference sequence). This CDR3 is built from 16 residues. Trimming took off 6 bases at V and 0 bases at J, with 15 bases between the two ends. DNA of the CDR3: TGTGCCAGTAGCACTACTCACTTTGGTAGCAATCAGCCCCAGCATTTT. This encodes CASSTTHFGSNQPQHF.

This sequence joins TRBV5-1 and TRBJ2-7, with D possibly TRBD2 on 6 matching bases. CDR3 length: 13 amino acids. Germline lookup yields CDR1 SGHRS and CDR2 YFSETQ. V was pared by 6 bases and J by 4 bases, with 14 bases between. The CDR3 here is CASTPAGRYEQYF. CDR3 DNA: TGCGCCAGCACCCCAGCAGGGAGGTACGAGCAGTACTTC. Full variable domain (remainder filled in from reference TRBV5-1 and TRBJ2-7): KAGVTQTPRYLIKTRGQQVTLSCSPISGHRSVSWYQQTPGQGLQFLFEYFSETQRNKGNFPGRFSGRQFSNSRSEMNVSTLELGDSALYLCASTPAGRYEQYFGPGTRLTVT.

This clonotype was found many times. V is TRBV7-2 and J is TRBJ2-5, with TRBD2 as a possible D gene (6 bases). Trimming pared 3 bases from V and 4 bases from J, leaving 9 bases between. The CDR3 totals 13 residues. Germline CDR1 SGHTA, CDR2 FQGNSA. This chain's CDR3 is CASSLGGLETQYF. The CDR3 DNA reads TGTGCCAGCAGCTTGGGGGGTCTAGAGACCCAGTACTTC.